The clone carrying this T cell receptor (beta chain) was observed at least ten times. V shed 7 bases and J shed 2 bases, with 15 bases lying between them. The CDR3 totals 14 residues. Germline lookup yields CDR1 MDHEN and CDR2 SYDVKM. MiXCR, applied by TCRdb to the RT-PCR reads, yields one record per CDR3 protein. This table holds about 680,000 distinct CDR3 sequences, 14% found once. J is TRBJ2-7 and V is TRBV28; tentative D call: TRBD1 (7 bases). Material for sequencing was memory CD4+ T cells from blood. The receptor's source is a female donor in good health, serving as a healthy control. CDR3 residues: CASKGGTDPYEQYF. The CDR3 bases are TGTGCCAGCAAGGGCGGGACAGACCCCTACGAGCAGTACTTC.